This T cell receptor beta chain stems from a study of CD8+ T cells in alopecia areata. Trimming removed 6 bases at V and 0 bases at J, with 5 bases between. This CDR3 comprises 12 residues. CDR1 and CDR2 from the germline V gene are MNHNY and SVGAGI (reference sequence). Stated treatment: oral pan-JAK inhibitor, 5-10 mg twice daily. Those with alopecia areata gave lesional scalp punch biopsies and peripheral blood. TCR sequencing used cDNA made by reverse transcription of extracted RNA. Method: immunoSEQ multiplex PCR; TCRdb's copy keeps in-frame clones and lacks some. The sample carries under 200,000 clones, about 60% recorded once.

Sequences were derived from CD4+ T cells sorted from blood, sampled at week 24, from a patient treated with tofacitinib. The TCR originated in a human donor with alopecia areata. The chain recombines TRBV6-6 with TRBJ2-5; D is unclear. CDR3 residues: CASSSNQETQYF. The CDR3 DNA is TGTGCCAGCAGCTCCAACCAAGAGACCCAGTACTTC.